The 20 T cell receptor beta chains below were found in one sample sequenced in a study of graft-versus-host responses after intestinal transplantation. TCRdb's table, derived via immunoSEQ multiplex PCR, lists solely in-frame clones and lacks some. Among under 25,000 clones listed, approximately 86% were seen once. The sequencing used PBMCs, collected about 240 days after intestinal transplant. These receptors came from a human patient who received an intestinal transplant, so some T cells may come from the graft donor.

Written as DNA, the CDR3 is TGTGCCAGCGCGGGGGGACGGACAGATACGCAGTATTTT. Protein sequence: CASAGGRTDTQYF. This chain joins TRBV14 and TRBJ2-3, with 8 nucleotides matching TRBD2. This CDR3 region has 13 residues. V shed 8 bases, J shed 3 bases, and the junction held 4 bases outside the gene matches. The germline V gene has CDR1 SGHDN and CDR2 FVKESK.

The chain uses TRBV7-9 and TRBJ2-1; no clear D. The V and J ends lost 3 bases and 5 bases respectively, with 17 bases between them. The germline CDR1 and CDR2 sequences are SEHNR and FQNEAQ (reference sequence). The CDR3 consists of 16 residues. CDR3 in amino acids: CASSFNAVALNNEQFF. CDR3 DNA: TGTGCCAGCAGCTTTAACGCGGTCGCACTGAACAATGAGCAGTTCTTC.

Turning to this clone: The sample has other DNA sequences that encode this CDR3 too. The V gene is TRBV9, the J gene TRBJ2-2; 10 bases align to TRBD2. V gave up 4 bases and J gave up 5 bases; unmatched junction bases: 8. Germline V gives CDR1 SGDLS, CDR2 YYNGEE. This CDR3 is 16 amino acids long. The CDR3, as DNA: TGTGCCAGCAGCTCCAGAAGCGGGGGGGCGACCGGGGAGCTGTTTTTT. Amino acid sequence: CASSSRSGGATGELFF.

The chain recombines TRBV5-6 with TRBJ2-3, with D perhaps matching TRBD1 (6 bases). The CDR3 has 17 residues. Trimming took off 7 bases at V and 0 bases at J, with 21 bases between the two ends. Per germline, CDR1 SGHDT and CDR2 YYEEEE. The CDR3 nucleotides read TGTGCCAGCCTGGGCAGGGGTTATAGCTTGAGCACAGATACGCAGTATTTT. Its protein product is CASLGRGYSLSTDTQYF.

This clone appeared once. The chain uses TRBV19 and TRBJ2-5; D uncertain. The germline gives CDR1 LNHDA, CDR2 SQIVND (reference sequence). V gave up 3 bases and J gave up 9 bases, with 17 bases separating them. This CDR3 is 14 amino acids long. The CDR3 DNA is TGTGCCAGTAGTATTGGGCCGCTAGTTCCCGCCCAGTACTTC. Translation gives CASSIGPLVPAQYF.

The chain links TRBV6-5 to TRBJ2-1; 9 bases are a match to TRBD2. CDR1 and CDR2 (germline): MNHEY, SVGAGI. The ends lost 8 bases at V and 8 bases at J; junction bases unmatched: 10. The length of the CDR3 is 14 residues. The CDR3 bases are TGTGCCAGCGGTTTGCTAGCGGGGCGAGATGAGCAGTTCTTC. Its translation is CASGLLAGRDEQFF.

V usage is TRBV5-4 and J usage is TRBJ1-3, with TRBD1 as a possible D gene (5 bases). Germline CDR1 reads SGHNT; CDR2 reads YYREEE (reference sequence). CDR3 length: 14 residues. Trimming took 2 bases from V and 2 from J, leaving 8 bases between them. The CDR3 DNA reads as TGTGCCAGCAGCTTCTGGGGGGCTGGAAACACCATATATTTT. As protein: CASSFWGAGNTIYF.

The CDR3 reads CASRDRGGLSYNEQFF. The CDR3 nucleotides read TGTGCCAGCAGGGATAGGGGGGGTCTATCCTACAATGAGCAGTTCTTC. The rearrangement links TRBV2 to TRBJ2-1; possible D gene TRBD2, 7 bases. Germline assignment: CDR1 SNHLY and CDR2 FYNNEI. The CDR3 spans 16 residues. V was pared by 6 bases and J by 1 base, with 16 bases between.

CDR3 DNA: TGTGCCAGCAGCTTAGCTGGGAAGAACACTGAAGCTTTCTTT. As protein: CASSLAGKNTEAFF. The chain is built from TRBV7-9 and TRBJ1-1; D uncertain. V gave up 0 bases and J gave up 1 base, with 6 bases separating them. Looked up from germline, CDR1 is SEHNR and CDR2 is FQNEAQ (reference sequence). The CDR3 spans 14 residues.

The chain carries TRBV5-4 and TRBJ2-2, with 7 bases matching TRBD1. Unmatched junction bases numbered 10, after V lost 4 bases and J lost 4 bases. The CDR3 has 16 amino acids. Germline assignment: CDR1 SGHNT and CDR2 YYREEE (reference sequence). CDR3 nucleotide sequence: TGTGCCAGCAGCACCCGCGAGGGGGCGTTCACCGGGGAGCTGTTTTTT. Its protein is CASSTREGAFTGELFF.

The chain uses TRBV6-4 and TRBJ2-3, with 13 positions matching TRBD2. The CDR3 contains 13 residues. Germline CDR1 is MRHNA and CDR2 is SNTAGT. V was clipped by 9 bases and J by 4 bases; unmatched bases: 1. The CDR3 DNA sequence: TGTGCCAGGACTAGCGGGGGGCCAGATACGCAGTATTTT. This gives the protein CARTSGGPDTQYF.

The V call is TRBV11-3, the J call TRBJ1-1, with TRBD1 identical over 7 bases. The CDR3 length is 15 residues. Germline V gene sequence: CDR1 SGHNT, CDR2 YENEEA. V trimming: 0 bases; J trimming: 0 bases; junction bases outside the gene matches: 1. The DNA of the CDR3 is TGTGCCAGCAGCTTAGATGGGACAGTGAACACTGAAGCTTTCTTT. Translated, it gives CASSLDGTVNTEAFF.

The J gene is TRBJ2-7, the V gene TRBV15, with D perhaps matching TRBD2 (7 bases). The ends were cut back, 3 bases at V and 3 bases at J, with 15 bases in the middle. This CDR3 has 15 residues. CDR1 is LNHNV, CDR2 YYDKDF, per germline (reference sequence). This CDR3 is CATSRGASGDYEQYF. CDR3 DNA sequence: TGTGCCACCAGCAGGGGGGCCAGCGGGGACTACGAGCAGTACTTC.

CDR3 loop: CASTSQRPEAFF. CDR3 DNA sequence: TGTGCCAGCACCTCCCAGAGACCCGAAGCTTTCTTT. The V call is TRBV6-5, the J call TRBJ1-1; D ambiguous. V was pared by 7 bases and J by 8 bases, with 14 bases between. Germline lookup yields CDR1 MNHEY and CDR2 SVGAGI. The CDR3 runs to 12 residues.

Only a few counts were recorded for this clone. DNA for the CDR3: TGTGCCAGTAGTATCGGGGGCTATAACTACGAGCAGTACTTC. It translates to CASSIGGYNYEQYF. The rearrangement links TRBV19 to TRBJ2-7; D assignment may be TRBD1 or TRBD2 (6 bases each). Germline V gene sequence: CDR1 LNHDA, CDR2 SQIVND (reference sequence). The CDR3 contains 14 residues. V was clipped by 3 bases and J by 3 bases, with 12 bases between them.

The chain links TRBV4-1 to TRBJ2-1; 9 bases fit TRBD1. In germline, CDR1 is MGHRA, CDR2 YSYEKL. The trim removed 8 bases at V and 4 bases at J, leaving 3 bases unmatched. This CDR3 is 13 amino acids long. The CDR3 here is CASGTGRYNEQFF. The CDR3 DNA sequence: TGCGCCAGCGGGACAGGGAGGTACAATGAGCAGTTCTTC.

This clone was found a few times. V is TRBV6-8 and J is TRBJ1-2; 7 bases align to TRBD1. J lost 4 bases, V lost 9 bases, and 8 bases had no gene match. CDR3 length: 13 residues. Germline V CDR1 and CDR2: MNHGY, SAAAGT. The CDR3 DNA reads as TGTGCCAGTGCGACAGGGTTCGGCTATGGCTACACCTTC. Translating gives CASATGFGYGYTF.

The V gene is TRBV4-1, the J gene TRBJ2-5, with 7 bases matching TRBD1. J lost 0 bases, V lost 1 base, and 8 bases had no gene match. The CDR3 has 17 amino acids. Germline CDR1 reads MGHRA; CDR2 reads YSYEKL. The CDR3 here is CASSQGYRGLYQETQYF. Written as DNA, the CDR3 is TGCGCCAGCAGCCAAGGCTACAGGGGCTTGTACCAAGAGACCCAGTACTTC.

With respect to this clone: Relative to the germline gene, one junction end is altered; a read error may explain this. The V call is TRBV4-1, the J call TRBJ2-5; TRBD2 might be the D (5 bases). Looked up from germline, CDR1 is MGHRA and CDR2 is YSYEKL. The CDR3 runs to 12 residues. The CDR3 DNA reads TGCGCCAGCAGCAAAGAGGCGGGGACCCAGTACTTC. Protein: CASSKEAGTQYF.

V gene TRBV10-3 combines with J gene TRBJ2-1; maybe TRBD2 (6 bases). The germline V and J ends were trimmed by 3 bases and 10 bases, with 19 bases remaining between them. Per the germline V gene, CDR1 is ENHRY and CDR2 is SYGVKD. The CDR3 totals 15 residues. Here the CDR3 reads CAISEPSGNAGEQFF. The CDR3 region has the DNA TGTGCCATCAGTGAACCAAGTGGGAACGCGGGGGAGCAGTTCTTC.